A single sample is the source of the 23 T cell receptor beta chains below, sequenced in a study of identical twins. TCRdb independently ran MiXCR on the 5' RACE reads; one entry per CDR3 protein. The sample lists 540,000 or so distinct CDR3 sequences, approximately 20% seen once, with 0.48% in the top ten. The same data also went into a second study, on yellow fever vaccine responses in identical twins.

Sequenced material: CD4+ T cells sorted from blood. These receptors all stem from a woman between 18 and 30 years old in good health.

The chain combines TRBV5-1 with TRBJ2-2; TRBD1 aligns across 9 bases. V shed 3 bases and J 2 bases; nucleotides not matched to a gene: 5. The CDR3 sequence is 16 residues long. CDR1 and CDR2 from the germline V gene are SGHRS and YFSETQ. CDR3 in DNA: TGCGCCAGCAGCTGGCCGGGACAGGGAAACACCGGGGAGCTGTTTTTT. This sequence encodes CASSWPGQGNTGELFF. The variable domain in full, completed from reference TRBV5-1 and TRBJ2-2, reads KAGVTQTPRYLIKTRGQQVTLSCSPISGHRSVSWYQQTPGQGLQFLFEYFSETQRNKGNFPGRFSGRQFSNSRSEMNVSTLELGDSALYLCASSWPGQGNTGELFFGEGSRLTVL.

This clonotype turned up a few times. The chain joins TRBV29-1 to TRBJ2-1; 9 bases align to TRBD2. Germline CDR1 and CDR2: SQVTM and ANQGSEA. The CDR3 sequence is 14 residues long. Germline trimming cut 3 bases from V and 6 bases from J; bases unmatched to any gene: 6. The CDR3 is CSVDRLAGFNEQFF. CDR3 nucleotides: TGCAGCGTTGATCGGCTAGCGGGATTCAATGAGCAGTTCTTC.

V usage is TRBV20-1 and J usage is TRBJ2-7, with 8 nucleotides matching TRBD1. J lost 3 bases, V lost 5 bases, and 6 bases had no gene match. The CDR3 consists of 13 residues. In germline, CDR1 is DFQATT, CDR2 SNEGSKA (reference sequence). DNA of the CDR3: TGCAGTGCTTCAGGACAGGGAAACTACGAGCAGTACGTC. This gives the protein CSASGQGNYEQYV.

The table lists this clonotype with a few counts. The chain uses TRBV12-3 or TRBV12-4 and TRBJ2-7; D call uncertain. The CDR3 has 15 residues. V gave up 2 bases and J gave up 1 base, with 12 bases separating them. CDR3: CASSLNPTSSYEQYV. CDR3 nucleotide sequence: TGTGCCAGCAGTTTAAATCCAACATCTTCCTACGAGCAGTACGTC.

The chain employs TRBV10-3 and TRBJ1-1, with D hard to call. CDR1 ENHRY and CDR2 SYGVKD come from the germline V gene. V was clipped by 3 bases and J by 5 bases, with 7 bases between them. This CDR3 has 12 residues. This CDR3 reads CAISDWGTEAFF. The CDR3 bases are TGTGCCATCAGTGATTGGGGTACTGAAGCTTTCTTT.

This clonotype occurred a few times. The rearrangement uses TRBV6-5 and TRBJ2-2; the D gene is possibly TRBD2 (5 bases). V lost 0 bases and J lost 5, with 13 bases in between. CDR1 is MNHEY, CDR2 SVGAGI, per germline. The CDR3 extends over 16 amino acids. The CDR3 loop reads CASSYSIGRGTGELFF. CDR3 nucleotide sequence: TGTGCCAGCAGTTACTCGATTGGGCGCGGGACCGGGGAGCTGTTTTTT.

This clonotype was counted only a few times. The chain has TRBV7-8 and TRBJ2-1; D gene unclear. The germline CDR1 and CDR2 sequences are SGHVS and FQNEAQ. V was trimmed by 1 base and J by 3 bases, leaving 10 bases between them. The CDR3 covers 15 residues. CDR3 nucleotide sequence: TGTGCCAGCAGCTTAGACTTCAGGAGCTACAATGAGCAGTTCTTC. This codes for CASSLDFRSYNEQFF. Full variable domain (remainder filled in from reference TRBV7-8 and TRBJ2-1): GAGVSQSPRYKVAKRGQDVALRCDPISGHVSLFWYQQALGQGPEFLTYFQNEAQLDKSGLPSDRFFAERPEGSVSTLKIQRTQQEDSAVYLCASSLDFRSYNEQFFGPGTRLTVL.

This chain joins TRBV29-1 and TRBJ2-1; D remains ambiguous. The CDR3 spans 12 residues. Germline CDR1 reads SQVTM; CDR2 reads ANQGSEA. The ends were cut back, 5 bases at V and 4 bases at J, with 9 bases in the middle. The CDR3 sequence: CSVLVGYNEQFF. The CDR3 DNA follows: TGCAGCGTTCTGGTGGGTTACAATGAGCAGTTCTTC.

This chain links TRBV28 with TRBJ2-2, with D hard to call. The CDR3 is made up of 14 amino acids. Germline V lookup: CDR1 MDHEN, CDR2 SYDVKM. Trimming stripped 5 bases from V and 5 bases from J, with 12 bases between. The CDR3 region has the DNA TGTGCCAGCAGTCTTATACTCGGAACCGGGGAGCTGTTTTTT. Protein: CASSLILGTGELFF.

The chain has TRBV12-3 or TRBV12-4 and TRBJ1-1; TRBD1 matches 7 bases. The CDR3 is made up of 14 amino acids. With V trimmed by 2 bases and J by 4 bases, 4 bases remained unmatched. CDR3 residues: CASSLQGVGTEAFF. CDR3 DNA sequence: TGTGCCAGCAGTTTACAGGGGGTCGGCACTGAAGCTTTCTTT.

This clonotype was observed a few times. The V gene is TRBV12-3 or TRBV12-4, the J gene TRBJ1-5; TRBD1 aligns across 8 bases. Unmatched junction bases numbered 5, after V lost 4 bases and J lost 9 bases. This CDR3 region has 13 residues. The CDR3 here is CASSSRQGPPQHF. The CDR3 DNA follows: TGTGCCAGCAGTTCCAGACAGGGGCCGCCCCAGCATTTT.

The V and J genes are TRBV6-1 and TRBJ2-5, with D possibly TRBD1 on 6 matching bases. This CDR3 has 15 amino acids. The germline V gene encodes CDR1 MNHNS and CDR2 SASEGT. V lost 3 bases and J 2 bases, leaving 13 bases between the germline ends. The CDR3: CASSDLHRVQETQYF. CDR3 sequence (DNA): TGTGCCAGCAGTGACTTGCACAGGGTGCAAGAGACCCAGTACTTC.

The chain recombines TRBV10-1 with TRBJ2-3; TRBD2 aligns across 10 bases. Per the germline V gene, CDR1 is WNHNN and CDR2 is SYGVQD (reference sequence). This CDR3 has 15 amino acids. The ends lost 3 bases at V and 9 bases at J; junction bases unmatched: 9. CDR3 nucleotides: TGCGCCAGCAGTGATACTAGCGGGATGGGGGAAACGCAGTATTTT. It is translated as CASSDTSGMGETQYF.

This clonotype showed up just a few times. This rearrangement joins TRBV29-1 to TRBJ1-1; 8 positions match TRBD1. Germline assignment: CDR1 SQVTM and CDR2 ANQGSEA. This CDR3 spans 11 amino acids. V was clipped by 7 bases and J by 7 bases; unmatched bases: 5. CDR3 nucleotides: TGCAGCGGAGGGGACAGGATTGAAGCTTTCTTT. Translation gives CSGGDRIEAFF.

This clonotype was found many times. The genes are TRBV12-3 or TRBV12-4 and TRBJ1-5; 8 bases fit TRBD1. V was pared by 6 bases and J by 7 bases, with 2 bases of the junction left unmatched. This CDR3 has 12 residues. The CDR3 region is CASRDREQPQHF. The CDR3 coding sequence is TGTGCCAGCAGGGACAGGGAACAGCCCCAGCATTTT.

This clonotype was seen a handful of times. This CDR3 reads CASSLRDRDSLGANVLTF. Here the CDR3 DNA reads TGCGCCAGCAGCTTGAGAGACAGGGACTCCCTCGGGGCCAACGTCCTGACTTTC. The chain employs TRBV5-1 and TRBJ2-6; possible D gene TRBD1, 7 bases. CDR1 is SGHRS and CDR2 is YFSETQ in the germline V gene. The CDR3 is 18 amino acids. V dropped 1 base and J dropped 4 bases, with 18 bases sitting between them.

The chain combines TRBV5-6 with TRBJ1-3; 7 nucleotides agree with TRBD1. In germline, CDR1 is SGHDT, CDR2 YYEEEE. The CDR3 loop spans 17 amino acids. Trimming cost V 1 base and J 0 bases; bases outside gene matches: 7. Written as DNA, the CDR3 is TGTGCCAGCAGCTTGCCGGGACAGTCATCCTCTGGAAACACCATATATTTT. Protein: CASSLPGQSSSGNTIYF.

The chain uses TRBV6-1 and TRBJ2-3; D call uncertain. V lost 10 bases and J 2 bases, leaving 13 bases between the germline ends. Germline values: CDR1 MNHNS, CDR2 SASEGT. The CDR3 is 13 amino acids. Here the CDR3 DNA reads TGTGCCACCTCAAGCTCTTTCACAGATACGCAGTATTTT. Protein product: CATSSSFTDTQYF.

The J gene is TRBJ2-1, the V gene TRBV20-1, with D possibly matching TRBD2 (6 bases). V lost 5 bases to trimming and J lost 1 base, with 12 bases between them. The CDR3 has 14 amino acids. Germline V gene data show CDR1 as DFQATT and CDR2 as SNEGSKA (reference sequence). The CDR3 spells CSAQIGTSYNEQFF. The CDR3 nucleotides are TGCAGTGCTCAAATTGGGACTTCCTACAATGAGCAGTTCTTC.

The chain's CDR3 is CASSFVFGANVLTF. CDR3 in DNA: TGTGCCAGCAGCTTCGTTTTTGGGGCCAACGTCCTGACTTTC. The chain links TRBV5-6 to TRBJ2-6; no firm D call. This CDR3 has 14 residues. The V gene lost 2 bases and the J gene lost 3 bases, with 6 bases spanning the gap. Germline loops: CDR1 SGHDT, CDR2 YYEEEE. The full variable domain, completed using reference TRBV5-6 and TRBJ2-6, is DAGVTQSPTHLIKTRGQQVTLRCSPKSGHDTVSWYQQALGQGPQFIFQYYEEEERQRGNFPDRFSGHQFPNYSSELNVNALLLGDSALYLCASSFVFGANVLTFGAGSRLTVL.

This chain links TRBV28 with TRBJ2-7; D might be TRBD1 (5 bases). The CDR3 spans 13 residues. Germline V CDR1 and CDR2: MDHEN, SYDVKM. V was pared by 10 bases and J by 4 bases, with 17 bases between. The CDR3 bases are TGTGCCACCTCTTCTGGGGCTTGGTACGAGCAGTACGTC. Protein: CATSSGAWYEQYV.

This clonotype came up a few times. The chain carries TRBV10-2 and TRBJ2-7; no firm D call. CDR1 and CDR2 from the germline V gene are WSHSY and SAAADI. The CDR3 extends over 13 amino acids. V lost 6 bases and J 0 bases, leaving 9 bases between the germline ends. The CDR3: CASRESPSYEQYF. The CDR3 DNA sequence: TGCGCCAGCAGGGAGAGCCCCTCCTACGAGCAGTACTTC.

This clonotype was counted only a few times. The rearrangement joins TRBV15 to TRBJ2-4; TRBD2 matches 8 bases. The CDR3 has 19 residues. V shed 0 bases, J shed 1 base, and the junction held 11 bases outside the gene matches. CDR1 is LNHNV and CDR2 is YYDKDF in the germline V gene (reference sequence). This CDR3 reads CATSRETGGLTLAKNIQYF. CDR3 nucleotides: TGTGCCACCAGCAGAGAGACGGGGGGGCTTACTCTGGCCAAAAACATTCAGTACTTC.